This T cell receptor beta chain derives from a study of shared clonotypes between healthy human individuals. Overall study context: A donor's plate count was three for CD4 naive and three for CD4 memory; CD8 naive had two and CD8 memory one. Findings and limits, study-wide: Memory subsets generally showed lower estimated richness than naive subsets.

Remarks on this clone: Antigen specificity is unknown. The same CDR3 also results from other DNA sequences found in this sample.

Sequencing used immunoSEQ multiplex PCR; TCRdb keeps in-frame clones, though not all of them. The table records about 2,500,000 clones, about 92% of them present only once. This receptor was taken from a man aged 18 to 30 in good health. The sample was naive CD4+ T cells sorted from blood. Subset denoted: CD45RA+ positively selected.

The CDR3 nucleotides read TGTGCCAGTAGTATAGCGGGGGGGGCCAATGAGCAGTTCTTC. Protein sequence: CASSIAGGANEQFF. The chain uses TRBV19 and TRBJ2-1, with 8 bases identical to TRBD2. After removal of 1 base from V and 6 bases from J, the junction contained 2 bases not matched to a gene. This CDR3 contains 14 residues. Germline loops: CDR1 LNHDA, CDR2 SQIVND (reference sequence).